One and the same sample provided the 12 T cell receptor beta chains below, sequenced in a study of cytomegalovirus exposure and HLA in healthy donors. The PCR had 60 Vbeta and 13 Jbeta primers. The assay was immunoSEQ multiplex PCR, and TCRdb's table has in-frame clones only and misses some. The sample consists of 85,000 to 100,000 clones, about 89% of them appearing once. The specimen sequenced was PBMCs. The receptors here all came from a man aged 25 to 45 in good health and CMV-seropositive.

CDR3 DNA sequence: TGCGCCAGCAGCATCAGCGGGAGGCCCCCAGATACGCAGTATTTT. Amino acids: CASSISGRPPDTQYF. This rearrangement joins TRBV5-1 to TRBJ2-3; 9 bases are a match to TRBD2. The CDR3 covers 15 residues. With 4 bases clipped from V and 4 bases from J, the junction kept 7 bases outside the gene matches. In germline, CDR1 is SGHRS, CDR2 YFSETQ.

The rearrangement uses TRBV28 and TRBJ2-3, with D perhaps matching TRBD2 (6 bases). This CDR3 is 12 amino acids long. Trimming took 5 bases from V and 6 from J, leaving 9 bases between them. Germline CDR1 is MDHEN and CDR2 is SYDVKM. CDR3 DNA sequence: TGTGCCAGCAGTCGGCTAGCGGATACGCAGTATTTT. It translates to CASSRLADTQYF.

This chain joins TRBV28 and TRBJ2-7, with 14 bases matching TRBD2. Losses at the gene ends were 4 bases for V and 6 bases for J; bases not matched to a gene: 8. The CDR3 totals 16 residues. Germline values: CDR1 MDHEN, CDR2 SYDVKM. The CDR3 coding sequence is TGTGCCAGCAGTTCCTCCGGGACTAGCGGGAGTTCCGAGCAGTACTTC. This encodes CASSSSGTSGSSEQYF.

This sequence joins TRBV28 and TRBJ2-1, with 7 nucleotides matching TRBD1. This CDR3 is built from 11 residues. V dropped 3 bases and J dropped 13; count of bases not matched to a gene: 3. The germline gives CDR1 MDHEN, CDR2 SYDVKM. The CDR3 DNA reads as TGTGCCAGCAGTTTTCGGGACAGACAGTTCTTC. This gives the protein CASSFRDRQFF. Combining the CDR3 with reference TRBV28 and TRBJ2-1 gives the whole variable domain DVKVTQSSRYLVKRTGEKVFLECVQDMDHENMFWYRQDPGLGLRLIYFSYDVKMKEKGDIPEGYSVSREKKERFSLILESASTNQTSMYLCASSFRDRQFFGPGTRLTVL.

The rearrangement uses TRBV7-9 and TRBJ2-5, with 11 nucleotides matching TRBD1. The CDR3 loop spans 15 amino acids. Looked up from germline, CDR1 is SEHNR and CDR2 is FQNEAQ (reference sequence). The J segment lost 2 bases and the V segment lost 5 bases, leaving 4 bases of the junction unmatched. The CDR3 loop reads CASSHGTGGQETQYF. In DNA, the CDR3 is TGTGCCAGCAGCCACGGGACAGGGGGACAAGAGACCCAGTACTTC.

A single count supports this clone. The rearrangement uses TRBV6-5 and TRBJ1-4; D may be TRBD1 (6 bases). V was shortened by 2 bases and J by 8 bases, with 15 bases between the two germline ends. The CDR3 has 15 amino acids. Germline V gene sequence: CDR1 MNHEY, CDR2 SVGAGI. Written as DNA, the CDR3 is TGTGCCAGCAGTTACGGTTCAGGGGTAGGAGAAAAACTGTTTTTT. It encodes CASSYGSGVGEKLFF.

This clone was seen a handful of times. This specimen includes other DNA sequences encoding the same CDR3. The CDR3 DNA reads as TGTGCCAGCAGGTCCGGGACAGCTAATGAAAAACTGTTTTTT. Its translation: CASRSGTANEKLFF. This chain joins TRBV6-5 and TRBJ1-4, with TRBD1 matching 7 bases. The CDR3 is 14 amino acids. Germline values: CDR1 MNHEY, CDR2 SVGAGI. V shed 6 bases, J shed 3 bases, and the junction held 4 bases outside the gene matches.

The rearrangement joins TRBV25-1 to TRBJ1-5; the match to TRBD1 covers 8 bases. The CDR3 consists of 16 residues. The V segment lost 5 bases and the J segment 7 bases; nucleotides outside the gene matches: 13. Germline CDR1 and CDR2: MGHDK and SYGVNS. CDR3 residues: CASSQWERGTGQPQHF. In DNA form, the CDR3 reads TGTGCCAGCAGTCAATGGGAGAGGGGGACAGGCCAGCCCCAGCATTTT. The whole variable domain, filled in from reference TRBV25-1 and TRBJ1-5, reads EADIYQTPRYLVIGTGKKITLECSQTMGHDKMYWYQQDPGMELHLIHYSYGVNSTEKGDLSSESTVSRIRTEHFPLTLESARPSHTSQYLCASSQWERGTGQPQHFGDGTRLSIL.

The chain recombines TRBV5-1 with TRBJ2-7, with TRBD2 as a possible D gene (6 bases). The CDR3 consists of 15 residues. Trimming shortened V by 0 bases and J by 0 bases, and 10 bases separated the two germline ends. CDR1 is SGHRS and CDR2 is YFSETQ in the germline V gene. Here the CDR3 DNA reads TGCGCCAGCAGCTTGGATAGCGGTCGCTCCTACGAGCAGTACTTC. Translated: CASSLDSGRSYEQYF.

The gene calls are TRBV19 and TRBJ1-1; D is unclear. Per the germline V gene, CDR1 is LNHDA and CDR2 is SQIVND (reference sequence). The CDR3 consists of 13 residues. The V gene lost 6 bases and the J gene lost 2 bases, with 10 bases spanning the gap. CDR3 nucleotide sequence: TGTGCCAGTAGCGGGAGGGCCAACACTGAAGCTTTCTTT. Translated: CASSGRANTEAFF.

The chain has TRBV15 and TRBJ1-3; maybe TRBD1 (6 bases). The ends were cut back, 0 bases at V and 4 bases at J, with 16 bases in the middle. CDR1 LNHNV and CDR2 YYDKDF come from the germline V gene (reference sequence). The CDR3 is 17 amino acids. CDR3 residues: CATSRDYAGQGGNTIYF. In DNA form, the CDR3 reads TGTGCCACCAGCAGAGATTACGCAGGCCAGGGGGGAAACACCATATATTTT.

The chain employs TRBV19 and TRBJ1-5; D call uncertain. CDR3 length equals 15 residues. Trimming stripped 3 bases from V and 1 base from J, with 10 bases between. Germline V gene lookup returns CDR1 LNHDA and CDR2 SQIVND (reference sequence). The DNA of the CDR3 is TGTGCCAGTAGTATGAAGAGGGTGAGCAATCAGCCCCAGCATTTT. Residues: CASSMKRVSNQPQHF.